The clone carrying this T cell receptor (beta chain) came up a few times. This sample was included in a study of blood T cells in healthy people across ages. The authors ran a second PCR of about 6 to 12 cycles using a sample-barcoded 5' primer and a J-beta primer mix. TCRdb fed the 5' RACE reads into MiXCR, producing one record per CDR3 protein. The sample has 700,000 to 900,000 distinct CDR3 sequences; roughly 25% are singletons. This CDR3 is built from 15 residues. In germline, CDR1 is SGHRS, CDR2 YFSETQ. Trimming cost V 4 bases and J 6 bases, with 17 bases left between them. This sample also belongs to another study, concerning T cells of mothers and their children.

This clonotype was sampled from a boy aged 10-17 years in good health. Sequenced sample: blood. The V and J genes are TRBV5-1 and TRBJ2-1, with a weak D call TRBD2 (6 bases). The DNA of the CDR3 is TGCGCCAGCAGCGGAGGGACTGGATTCACCAATGAGCAGTTCTTC. This gives the protein CASSGGTGFTNEQFF.